This T cell receptor (beta chain) was identified in a study of human T cells and chemical hapten exposure. MiXCR, applied by TCRdb to the RACE reads, yields one record per CDR3 protein. Of about 250,000 distinct CDR3 sequences in the sample, 7.7% were seen once. There are a few counts of this clonotype. The CDR3 is 14 residues long. Losses at the gene ends were 5 bases for V and 7 bases for J; bases not matched to a gene: 4. CDR1 is MNHEY, CDR2 SMNVEV, per germline (reference sequence). Indicated time point: pre-sensitization, week 0. Treatment: therapeutic diphenylcyclopropenone sensitization with weekly scalp DPC.

This receptor was identified in a man aged 18 to 29 with alopecia areata. Some clones in this sample may be carry-over from other donors' samples. The V call is TRBV27, the J call TRBJ1-6, with 8 bases identical to TRBD1. Sequencing used whole blood, obtained in connection with sensitization to the hapten diphenylcyclopropenone (DPC). CDR3 DNA: TGTGCCAGCAGTGCGGGACAGGCCAATTCACCCCTCCACTTT. Its protein product is CASSAGQANSPLHF.